Listed below are T cell receptor beta chains from one sample, sequenced in a study of T cell responses to AZD1222 COVID-19 vaccine. Profiling relied on immunoSEQ multiplex PCR, and the TCRdb table lists in-frame clones only, not all of them. The profile shows about 140,000 clones, 80% to 95% of them singletons. Material: peripheral blood, obtained on day 0 of MenACWY control vaccination. The receptors were gathered from an adult in good health. Both conserved end residues are trimmed from each CDR3.

V gene	J gene	CDR3 protein
TRBV21-1	TRBJ2-4	ASRTEWLTRQGCLAKNIQY
TRBV3-1/TRBV3-2	TRBJ2-6	ASSQEAGRVFGANVLT
TRBV19	TRBJ2-3	ASSTSPSTDTQY
TRBV7-6	TRBJ1-1	ASSSYFEGATEAF
TRBV19	TRBJ1-2	ASELGPRRGYT
TRBV7-2	TRBJ1-6	ASSFKGSSYNSPLH
TRBV7-2	TRBJ2-4	ASSPQGLIEY
TRBV10-1	TRBJ1-1	ASRVGRNTEAF
TRBV7-3	TRBJ1-1	ASSRFHVGTEAF
TRBV13	TRBJ1-2	ASRRFGSDYGYT
TRBV30	TRBJ1-5	AWTPSGTGHQPQH
TRBV7-9	TRBJ2-5	ASSLRVQETQY
TRBV9	TRBJ2-6	ASTPGGAGANVLT
TRBV10-2	TRBJ2-7	ASSEISGTYEQY
TRBV11-2	TRBJ1-4	ASSFQGAGKLF
TRBV11-2	TRBJ1-2	ASSLPPWAGGLPYGYT
TRBV20-1	TRBJ1-5	SASPGLGRNQPQH
TRBV6-5	TRBJ1-2	ASSYSTQGGGYT
TRBV6-1	TRBJ2-2	ASSEFSAGELF
TRBV6-5	TRBJ2-7	ASGMGYEQY
TRBV6-5	TRBJ2-2	ASSRTGGELF
TRBV20-1	TRBJ2-1	SASIAGVPDEQF
TRBV7-9	TRBJ1-1	ASSFDGYTEAF
TRBV7-3	TRBJ2-1	ASSPFRVGYNEQF
TRBV9	TRBJ2-4	ASSVGGFRDIQY
TRBV6-5	TRBJ1-3	ASSYSGRGPGNTIY
TRBV7-6	TRBJ2-1	ASSLGAGGSYNEQF
TRBV5-6	TRBJ2-7	ASSSPGQDSYEQY
TRBV4-1	TRBJ1-5	ASSLQQGGSNQPQH
TRBV6-5	TRBJ1-4	ASSYVGEPNEKLF
TRBV28	TRBJ1-6	ASSFRGSSPLH
TRBV10-3	TRBJ2-7	AILEAGTYEQY